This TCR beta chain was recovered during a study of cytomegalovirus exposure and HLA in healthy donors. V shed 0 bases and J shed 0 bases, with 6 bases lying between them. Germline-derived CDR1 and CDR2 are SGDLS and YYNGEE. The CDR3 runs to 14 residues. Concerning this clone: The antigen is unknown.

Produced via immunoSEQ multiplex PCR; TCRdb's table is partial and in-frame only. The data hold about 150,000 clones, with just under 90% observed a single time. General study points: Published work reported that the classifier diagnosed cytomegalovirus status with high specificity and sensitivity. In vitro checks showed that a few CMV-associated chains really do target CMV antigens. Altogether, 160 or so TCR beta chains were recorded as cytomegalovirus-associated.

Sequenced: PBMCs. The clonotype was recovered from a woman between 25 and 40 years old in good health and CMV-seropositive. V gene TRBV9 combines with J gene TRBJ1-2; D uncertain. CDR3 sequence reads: CASSVDRTNYGYTF. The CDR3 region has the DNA TGTGCCAGCAGCGTAGACAGAACTAACTATGGCTACACCTTC. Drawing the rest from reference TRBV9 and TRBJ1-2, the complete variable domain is DSGVTQTPKHLITATGQRVTLRCSPRSGDLSVYWYQQSLDQGLQFLIQYYNGEERAKGNILERFSAQQFPDLHSELNLSSLELGDSALYFCASSVDRTNYGYTFGSGTRLTVV.